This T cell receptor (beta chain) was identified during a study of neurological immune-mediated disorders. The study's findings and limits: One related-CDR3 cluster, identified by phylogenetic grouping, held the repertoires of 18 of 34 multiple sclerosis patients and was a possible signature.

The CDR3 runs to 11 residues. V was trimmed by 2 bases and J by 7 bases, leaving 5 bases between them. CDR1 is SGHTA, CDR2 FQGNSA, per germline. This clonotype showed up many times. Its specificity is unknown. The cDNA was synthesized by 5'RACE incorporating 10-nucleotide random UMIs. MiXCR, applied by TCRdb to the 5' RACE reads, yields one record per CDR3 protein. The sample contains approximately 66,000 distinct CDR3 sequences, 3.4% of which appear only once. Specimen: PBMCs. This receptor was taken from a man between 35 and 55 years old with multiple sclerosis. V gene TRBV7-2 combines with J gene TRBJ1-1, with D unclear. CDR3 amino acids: CASSLTVEAFF. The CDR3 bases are TGTGCCAGCAGCTTAACAGTTGAAGCTTTCTTT.